This TCR beta chain is drawn from a study of vaccination effects on CD4 cells after COVID-19 (dated by TCRdb to between 2021 and 2024). Regarding the research as a whole: Participants received two doses of either the BNT162b2 or the mRNA-1273 mRNA SARS-CoV-2 vaccine. SARS-CoV-2 spike-specific CD4+ TCR repertoires were compared before and after mRNA vaccination in COVID-19 convalescent patients and in infection-naive vaccine recipients. The full study included 10 COVID-19 convalescent patients and several SARS-CoV-2-naive healthy vaccine recipients. Cultures from other donors in the study were sequenced with the Oncomine TCR Beta short-read assay on an Illumina iSeq 100.

Results and caveats for the whole study, not just this receptor: Limitations of the study were the small number of convalescent patients and the absence of early post-infection timepoints. At late post-vaccination timepoints, both infection-induced and vaccine-induced clones showed marked clonal contraction, consistent with waning T cell responses. Among healthy vaccine recipients, nearly all vaccine-induced clones were SARS-CoV-2 mono-reactive, and only 1 of 255 was cross-reactive with common cold coronaviruses.

Libraries came from the immunoSEQ multiplex PCR assay. DNA from the CD4+ T cells that had been cultured and isolated underwent TCR beta CDR3 sequencing. The authors processed their data as follows. Non-productive TCR sequences were discarded, and reads were trimmed to the CDR3 region, with only CDR3s of 7 or more amino acids retained. Antigen-specific clonotypes were identified with the MANAFEST web app by comparing expansion in peptide wells against reference cultures. To count as positive, a clone had to show expansion at FDR<0.05 compared with the reference and with all other wells, an odds ratio above 5, and a frequency above 0.1% in two replicate wells. Clonotypes significantly expanded in SARS-CoV-2 spike wells and in at least one common cold coronavirus spike condition were defined as cross-reactive. CDR3 similarity was assessed by Levenshtein distance using the stringdist R package, and unrooted trees were constructed with ape in R 3.6.1. TCRdb holds this immuneACCESS table with in-frame rearrangements only. Some clones are missing; in checked studies, unresolved V genes explain under half, and the rest has no known cause. That table gives V, J and clone size, and the DNA gave D and trimming. This sample gives about 61,000 clones in total; 80% to 90% of them show up just once. Roughly 2.4% of the sample is held by the ten biggest clonotypes.

In the ViraFEST assay, PBMC were stimulated with viral peptide pools, and antigen-specific CD4+ T cell clonotypes were then identified by expansion using TCR sequencing. After approximately 11 days of culture, CD4+ T cells were isolated with the EasySep CD4+ T cell isolation kit. Negative nucleocapsid antibody results before and after vaccination confirmed that the healthy vaccine recipients had no prior SARS-CoV-2 infection. Each well held roughly 2.2 million PBMC cultured in IMDM containing roughly 5.1% human AB serum, 8.5 to 10 IU/ml IL-2 and gentamicin, along with about 9.3 ug/ml peptides. Half of the culture medium was replaced with fresh IL-2-containing medium on days 3 and 7. Unless otherwise noted, each peptide stimulation condition was cultured in triplicate wells. Using Ficoll-Paque Plus gradient centrifugation, PBMC were separated from whole blood and then either used fresh or cryopreserved at -140C. The overlapping peptide pools covered the spike proteins of SARS-CoV-2 as well as those of the common cold coronaviruses HCoV-NL63, HCoV-OC43 and HCoV-229E. The QIAamp micro DNA kit was used to extract genomic DNA from the cultured CD4+ T cells.

To note about this clone: Its binding antigen is unknown. Per-base qualities were not stored, and no clone one base away is much larger.

Material: CD4+ T cells from PBMCs cultured with HCoV-229E spike peptides, obtained before COVID-19 vaccination. According to the study, the label for this sample's cell subset or site signals: HCoV-229E spike overlapping peptide pool stimulation. The clonotype was recovered from a human donor who received a COVID-19 vaccine.

The CDR3 corresponds to CASSQEYHPTGGNQPQHF. The nucleotides read TGCGCCAGCAGCCAAGAATACCACCCGACAGGGGGCAATCAGCCCCAGCATTTT. The chain employs TRBV4-1 and TRBJ1-5; 8 central nucleotides agree with TRBD1. There are 18 amino acids in the CDR3, from cysteine to phenylalanine inclusive. The CDR3 DNA has 54 bases and is translated from base 1. Based on the germline V gene, the CDR1 and CDR2 sequences are MGHRA and YSYEKL. Trimming removed 0 bases from V and 2 bases from J; the gene matches leave 9 bases unexplained.